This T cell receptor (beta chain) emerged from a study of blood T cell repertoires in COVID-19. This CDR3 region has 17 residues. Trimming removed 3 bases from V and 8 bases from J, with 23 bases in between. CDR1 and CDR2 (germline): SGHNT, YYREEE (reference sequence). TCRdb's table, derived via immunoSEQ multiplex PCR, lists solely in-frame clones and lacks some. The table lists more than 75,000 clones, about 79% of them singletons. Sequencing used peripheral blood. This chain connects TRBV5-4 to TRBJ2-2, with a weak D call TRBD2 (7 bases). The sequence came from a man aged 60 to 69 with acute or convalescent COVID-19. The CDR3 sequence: CASSWGPLAGAGGELFF. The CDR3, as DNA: TGTGCCAGCAGCTGGGGACCTCTGGCGGGGGCTGGAGGGGAGCTGTTTTTT.